This T cell receptor (beta chain) derives from a study of blood T cell repertoires in COVID-19. TCRdb's copy holds only in-frame clones and misses some; the assay was immunoSEQ multiplex PCR. The sample yields about 260,000 clones, roughly 86% seen once. The CDR3 spans 15 residues. Germline V lookup: CDR1 MNHEY, CDR2 SVGEGT. Trimming took 4 bases from V and 0 from J; bases not matched to a gene: 1. The chain has TRBV6-2 or TRBV6-3 and TRBJ2-3; 10 bases line up with TRBD2. This TCR derives from a man aged 35 to 55 who had recovered from COVID-19. The material sequenced was peripheral blood. CDR3 residues: CASSLTSGSTDTQYF. The CDR3 nucleotides are TGTGCCAGCAGTTTGACTAGCGGGAGCACAGATACGCAGTATTTT.